This is a list of T cell receptor beta chains from one sample in a study of cytomegalovirus exposure and HLA in healthy donors. The method was immunoSEQ multiplex PCR; TCRdb's version includes in-frame clones alone and lacks a portion of them. This sample has fewer than 350,000 clones, with 70% to 90% found just once. Specimen: PBMCs. The receptors here all came from a young woman in good health and CMV-seronegative. Each CDR3 is given with its conserved first and last residue. The D gene is left open where the match is weak. Clone size is shown for a subset of rows, as once, few, many or a class of expanded clone.

cdr3_length	j_call	clone_size	d_call	v_call	cdr3_nt	cdr3_aa
15	TRBJ1-1	NA	TRBD1	TRBV10-2	TGCGCCAGCAGCCAGGGGACAGGGCGGAACACTGAAGCTTTCTTT	CASSQGTGRNTEAFF
13	TRBJ2-3	NA	NA	TRBV7-7	TGTGCCAGCAGCTCAGTCCGCACAGATACGCAGTATTTT	CASSSVRTDTQYF
14	TRBJ1-2	NA	NA	TRBV30	TGTGCCTGGAGTCGGGGAGAGTCCGCTCGTGGCTACACCTTC	CAWSRGESARGYTF
12	TRBJ1-4	NA	NA	TRBV6-5	TGTGCCAGCAGCCGAGGCCGCGAAAAACTGTTTTTT	CASSRGREKLFF
13	TRBJ1-1	few	NA	TRBV5-6	TGTGCCAGCAGCTTATCCCCTGAGACTGAAGCTTTCTTT	CASSLSPETEAFF
15	TRBJ1-4	NA	NA	TRBV5-6	TGTGCCAGCAGCTTGGCATCCGGGTTTTATGAAAAACTGTTTTTT	CASSLASGFYEKLFF
15	TRBJ2-7	NA	TRBD2	TRBV2	TGTGCCAGCAGTGAAAGATCGGGGGGTGGGAGCGAGCAGTACTTC	CASSERSGGGSEQYF
15	TRBJ1-5	NA	TRBD1	TRBV5-1	TGCGCCAGCAGCTTGGAGGGACAGGGGAATCAGCCCCAGCATTTT	CASSLEGQGNQPQHF
15	TRBJ1-2	NA	NA	TRBV27	TGTGCCAGCAGTGGGGCGGGGCAGGGCCCGCGAGGCTACACCTTC	CASSGAGQGPRGYTF
15	TRBJ2-7	once	NA	TRBV6-1	TGTGCCAGCAGTGAATATTACAGAGACACCTACGAGCAGTACTTC	CASSEYYRDTYEQYF
15	TRBJ1-4	NA	TRBD1	TRBV15	TGTGCCACCAGCGCACCTGGGACAGGGGAAGGGAAACTGTTTTTT	CATSAPGTGEGKLFF
14	TRBJ2-5	NA	NA	TRBV12-5	TGTGCTAGTGGTTGGGGTACAGGTCAAGAGACCCAGTACTTC	CASGWGTGQETQYF
14	TRBJ2-1	NA	TRBD2	TRBV2	TGTGCCAGCTTAGGCGGGGGTCCAGGGAATGAGCAGTTCTTC	CASLGGGPGNEQFF
16	TRBJ2-3	NA	NA	TRBV21-1	TGTGCCAGCAGCAATCGGATGACTAGCCTCACAGATACGCAGTATTTT	CASSNRMTSLTDTQYF
14	TRBJ2-3	NA	NA	TRBV6-6	TGTGCCAGCAGTTACGCGCGGGGAACAGATACGCAGTATTTT	CASSYARGTDTQYF
14	TRBJ1-6	NA	NA	TRBV5-6	TGTGCCAGCAGCTTAGCGGGGGGGAATTCACCCCTCCACTTT	CASSLAGGNSPLHF
17	TRBJ1-2	NA	NA	TRBV30	TGTGCCTGGAGTGTACAGAGGGGCACAGGGCACGTCTATGGCTACACCTTC	CAWSVQRGTGHVYGYTF
15	TRBJ1-3	NA	NA	TRBV4-1	TGCGCCAGCAGCCAAGACGGGGAGCGGGGAAACACCATATATTTT	CASSQDGERGNTIYF
12	TRBJ1-2	NA	NA	TRBV7-2	TGTGCCACCGCGGGCTTAGCTCGGGGCTACACCTTC	CATAGLARGYTF
16	TRBJ1-6	NA	TRBD1	TRBV19	TGTGCCAGTACCCCCCGAATGGACAGGGTCGGATCACCCCTCCACTTT	CASTPRMDRVGSPLHF
16	TRBJ1-4	NA	NA	TRBV10-3	TGTGCCATCAGTGAGGGCGGGGCTTCAACTAATGAAAAACTGTTTTTT	CAISEGGASTNEKLFF
13	TRBJ1-5	NA	NA	TRBV2	TGTGCCAGCAGTACTTTTTCCAATCAGCCCCAGCATTTT	CASSTFSNQPQHF
15	TRBJ1-2	NA	TRBD1	TRBV7-2	TGTGCCAGCAGCTTAGGGACAGGGATCAACTATGGCTACACCTTC	CASSLGTGINYGYTF
16	TRBJ2-6	NA	TRBD2	TRBV2	TGTGCCAGCAGCCCGGGGGGGTTCTCTGGGGCCAACGTCCTGACTTTC	CASSPGGFSGANVLTF
13	TRBJ1-2	NA	TRBD1	TRBV5-1	TGCGCCAGCAGCCTGGGACAGGGGAATGGCTACACCTTC	CASSLGQGNGYTF
13	TRBJ2-5	NA	NA	TRBV9	TGTGCCAGCAGGGGGACTGGCGGCGTGACCCAGTACTTC	CASRGTGGVTQYF
13	TRBJ2-7	NA	NA	TRBV7-6	TGTGCCAGCAGCCCTGAAGGAGAATACGAGCAGTACTTC	CASSPEGEYEQYF
15	TRBJ1-1	NA	NA	TRBV5-4	TGTGCCAGCAGCTTAATCCAACAGGGAGGGACTGAAGCTTTCTTT	CASSLIQQGGTEAFF
17	TRBJ2-7	NA	NA	TRBV7-6	TGTGCCAGCAGCTTAGAACCCTCAGGGTTGATTAGCTACGAGCAGTACTTC	CASSLEPSGLISYEQYF
17	TRBJ2-2	NA	TRBD2	TRBV5-1	TGCGCCAGCAGCTTGGCCGGGGGGGTAAGGAACACCGGGGAGCTGTTTTTT	CASSLAGGVRNTGELFF
14	TRBJ1-4	NA	NA	TRBV10-2	TGCGCCAGCTATCCCGGACAGTCTAATGAAAAACTGTTTTTT	CASYPGQSNEKLFF
15	TRBJ1-5	NA	TRBD1	TRBV19	TGTGCCAGCAAACCTGGGACAGGGACCAATCAGCCCCAGCATTTT	CASKPGTGTNQPQHF
15	TRBJ1-1	NA	NA	TRBV13	TGTGCCAGCAGAACGGAGGGACTGACGAACACTGAAGCTTTCTTT	CASRTEGLTNTEAFF
14	TRBJ1-2	NA	TRBD1	TRBV9	TGTGCCAGCAGGAGTCACAGGGGTTCCTATGGCTACACCTTC	CASRSHRGSYGYTF
14	TRBJ2-1	NA	TRBD1	TRBV5-1	TGCGCCAGCAGCTATGGACAGGGCAAGAATGAGCAGTTCTTC	CASSYGQGKNEQFF
15	TRBJ2-2	NA	NA	TRBV13	TGTGCCAGCAGCTTAAGTTACTCTTCCCCCGGGGAGCTGTTTTTT	CASSLSYSSPGELFF
14	TRBJ2-3	NA	TRBD1	TRBV2	TGTGCCAGCAGTGGGCAGGGGGGCACAGATACGCAGTATTTT	CASSGQGGTDTQYF
13	TRBJ2-7	NA	TRBD1	TRBV6-1	TGTGCCAGCAGTGCGACAGGGGGGTACGAGCAGTACTTC	CASSATGGYEQYF
14	TRBJ1-6	NA	TRBD1	TRBV7-3	TGTGCCAGCAGCCGAGGACAGGGAGGTTCACCCCTCCACTTT	CASSRGQGGSPLHF
16	TRBJ1-2	NA	NA	TRBV27	TGTGCCAGCAGTTTATCTTTTTTTGGACAAAGGAATGGCTACACCTTC	CASSLSFFGQRNGYTF
15	TRBJ2-7	few	TRBD1	TRBV15	TGTGCCACCAGCAGTATACGGGACAGGGGCTACGAGCAGTACTTC	CATSSIRDRGYEQYF
13	TRBJ1-1	few	NA	TRBV29-1	TGCAGCGTTGTTGCGCTCATGGACACTGAAGCTTTCTTT	CSVVALMDTEAFF
15	TRBJ1-5	NA	NA	TRBV6-1	TGTGCCAGCAGAGAAGTCACAGGAGACAATCAGCCCCAGCATTTT	CASREVTGDNQPQHF
16	TRBJ2-7	NA	TRBD1	TRBV6-5	TGTGCCAGCAGTTACTCGGACAGGGGAGGTAGTACCGAGCAGTACTTC	CASSYSDRGGSTEQYF
15	TRBJ2-1	NA	TRBD2	TRBV7-8	TGTGCCAGCAGCCCGAAGAGCGGGGGGTACAATGAGCAGTTCTTC	CASSPKSGGYNEQFF
15	TRBJ1-1	few	TRBD1	TRBV4-2	TGTGCCAGCAGCCACCCGACAGGGCAAAACACTGAAGCTTTCTTT	CASSHPTGQNTEAFF
15	TRBJ1-2	NA	NA	TRBV15	TGTGCCACCAGCAGCGCTAACGAGGGTAACTATGGCTACACCTTC	CATSSANEGNYGYTF
17	TRBJ1-6	NA	TRBD1	TRBV2	TGTGCCAGCAGTGAACGGGACAGTCCGGGGTATAATTCACCCCTCCACTTT	CASSERDSPGYNSPLHF
12	TRBJ2-3	NA	NA	TRBV9	TGTGCCAGCAGCCTTTCCACAGATACGCAGTATTTT	CASSLSTDTQYF
17	TRBJ2-7	once	TRBD2	TRBV7-9	TGTGCCAGCAGCCTATGGGGGGGGTCGAGGAGCTCCTACGAGCAGTACTTC	CASSLWGGSRSSYEQYF
14	TRBJ2-3	NA	TRBD1	TRBV25-1	TGTGCCAGCAGCGAGATTGACAGGGGGGATACGCAGTATTTT	CASSEIDRGDTQYF
15	TRBJ2-7	NA	TRBD1	TRBV4-1	TGCGCCAGCAGCCACGACAGGGCGAGCTCCTACGAGCAGTACTTC	CASSHDRASSYEQYF
15	TRBJ2-5	NA	TRBD2	TRBV27	TGTGCCAGCAGCCTGAGCGGGGCCCCCGAAAAGACCCAGTACTTC	CASSLSGAPEKTQYF
15	TRBJ2-2	NA	TRBD1	TRBV18	TGTGCCAGCTCGTCCGGGACAGGGAACACCGGGGAGCTGTTTTTT	CASSSGTGNTGELFF
15	TRBJ2-5	NA	NA	TRBV5-1	TGCGCCAGCAGCTTGGTTGGCGGGGCCCAAGAGACCCAGTACTTC	CASSLVGGAQETQYF
15	TRBJ1-6	NA	NA	TRBV5-1	TGCGCCAGCAGCACTCCAGACATCTATAATTCACCCCTCCACTTT	CASSTPDIYNSPLHF
15	TRBJ2-1	NA	TRBD2	TRBV9	TGTGCCAGCAGCGTTCGCCCAGCGGGGGGAGGTGAGCAGTTCTTC	CASSVRPAGGGEQFF
15	TRBJ2-5	NA	TRBD2	TRBV14	TGTGCCAGCAGCCCGAGCGGGGGGAGAGGAGAGACCCAGTACTTC	CASSPSGGRGETQYF
13	TRBJ1-4	once	NA	TRBV6-5	TGTGCCAGCAGGTCGACAGTCGGTGAAAAACTGTTTTTT	CASRSTVGEKLFF